The subject of this entry is one T cell receptor (beta chain). Its binding antigen is unknown. The record has no base qualities; no much larger clone is one base away. V loses 4 bases of germline sequence and J loses 0 bases, and the interval between the two ends is 16 bases. Based on the germline V gene, the CDR1 and CDR2 sequences are ENHRY and SYGVKD. The CDR3 goes from the cysteine to the phenylalanine over 17 residues. The read is trimmed to its CDR3 DNA, 51 bases read in frame from base 1. The sample belongs to a study of tumor and adjacent non-tumor tissue in lung cancer listed by TCRdb under 2018. Notes on the research overall: The cohort included under 15 adenocarcinoma, 2 squamous cell carcinoma and 1 small cell lung cancer patients. The approximately 15 enrolled patients, of whom approximately 10 were men and 5 were women, were aged 31 to 76 years and were diagnosed with TNM stage I to III disease. In total, sequencing yielded over 95 million productive TCRbeta reads, which works out to an average of approximately 4.1 million reads per sample. Bulk TCRbeta repertoires were compared between lung tumor tissue and matched distant non-tumor lung tissue obtained from around 14 lung cancer patients. Some 30 paired specimens, one tumor and one normal lung sample per patient, were profiled by TCRbeta CDR3 sequencing.

Libraries were built with multiplex PCR. The instrument given in TCRdb is Illumina HiSeq 2500. TCRbeta libraries were built by three rounds of nested PCR using primers (Table S4), following protocols modified from ARM-PCR. Before sequencing, PCR products of 200-500 bp were cut from the gel and purified using the QIAquick gel extraction kit. Per the original workflow: Trimmomatic was used to clean the reads, FLASH was used to merge the reads into complete CDR3 sequences, and MiTCR was used to assign the reads to V(D)J germline segments. VDJtools was used to compute clonal diversity as the inverse Simpson's index. In-frame sequences lacking a premature stop codon were counted as productive reads. Starting from the raw public reads, TCRdb applied fastp trimming at Q25, assembled clones with MiXCR and retained in-frame beta chains. For every CDR3 protein sequence, its rows merge into one entry that carries the most common genes and DNA. None of the V and J calls come from the authors' own analysis; TCRdb made them. Recorded for this sample are fewer than 120,000 distinct CDR3 sequences; under 90% of them occurred a single time. 20% to 25% of the sample is in the top ten clones.

RNA was extracted from bulk unsorted tissue and checked for quality with a NanoDrop ND-1000 and an Agilent 2100. The donors were newly diagnosed lung cancer patients admitted for thoracic surgery in China from August to November 2014 who had not received prior chemotherapy. Anyone who had undergone radiotherapy or chemotherapy before, or who had another cancer at the same time, was left out of the study. Pieces of surgical tissue measuring 1-2 cm3 were kept in RNAlater solution and held at -80 degrees C until needed. Findings and caveats that apply to the study as a whole: Significantly higher TCR diversity (inverse Simpson) was observed in tumor tissue than in normal lung tissue (roughly 390 vs 170, P = 0.0075, Mann-Whitney U test). Because peripheral blood was not sequenced, the blood TCRbeta repertoires of the lung cancer patients in the study went unexamined. A significantly larger cumulative share of the repertoire was made up by the top 100 clones in normal lung than in tumor tissue. With only 15 patients in the cohort, the authors noted that larger samples and more detailed clinical data are needed. Neither the sequencing platform nor unique molecular identifiers are mentioned in the methods. TCR diversity was significantly higher in younger patients, and greater tumor TCR diversity was associated with shorter overall survival and shorter disease-free survival.

This sequence uses TRBV10-3 and TRBJ2-1, with an unclear D gene assignment. The sample comprised lung tumor tissue. The receptor was derived from a man aged 70 or older with non-small cell lung cancer. CDR3 reads: CAISGPQSRSSYNEQFF. DNA sequence: TGTGCCATCAGTGGCCCCCAGAGCAGGAGCTCCTACAATGAGCAGTTCTTC.